The rows below give T cell receptor beta chains drawn from one sample of a study of control samples from healthy donors and cancer patients. The method was immunoSEQ multiplex PCR; TCRdb's version includes in-frame clones alone and lacks a portion of them. The data hold 80,000 or so clones, with around 91% observed a single time. The source material was blood. The receptors originated from a man aged 45 to 65 in good health. The CDR3 runs from the conserved cysteine through the conserved F or W. Size tells how often a clone was seen (once, few, many) or the class of an expanded clone, and some rows leave it out.

19,.,TRBV5-6,CASSLLRDRGGRGTDTQYF
13,.,TRBV6-4,CASSGTSNSPLHF
15,once,TRBV6-6,CASSRSGTANEKLFF
13,.,TRBV6-7,CASSLFRGYTQYF
12,.,TRBV18,CASSPGSEKLFF
12,.,TRBV30,CAWRAQNSPLHF
15,.,TRBV3-1/TRBV3-2,CASSQVSGRAYEQYF
16,.,TRBV4-3,CASSQQPPGGNTEAFF
14,.,TRBV6-1,CASSEVTVDQPQHF
13,.,TRBV29-1,CSVGGGSGYEQYF
15,once,TRBV3-1/TRBV3-2,CASSPYGTRGETQYF
14,once,TRBV19,CASSRARYISEAFF
15,.,TRBV11-2,CASSPPRPLYNEQFF
15,.,TRBV14,CASSQKVFGANVLTF
12,.,TRBV10-1,CASTPGGAGAFF
15,.,TRBV3-1/TRBV3-2,CASSQDRQAAQPQHF
15,.,TRBV9,CASSPGTGGEETQYF
14,.,TRBV27,CASSAGTGNSPLHF
15,.,TRBV5-1,CASSPMTGGNTEAFF
11,few,TRBV29-1,CSGLEDYGYTF
13,.,TRBV4-1,CASSQDQAYEQYF
15,.,TRBV5-1,CASSLQGTMNTEAFF
16,.,TRBV25-1,CASSERSGGSGNEQFF
15,once,TRBV29-1,CSVEEGTGASYGYTF